Included here is one TCR beta chain sequence, with context. What it binds is not known. The cDNA had a unique molecular identifier and a template-switch universal primer site. MiXCR, run by TCRdb on the 5' RACE reads, gives a single entry per CDR3 protein. The table includes 350,000 or so distinct CDR3 sequences, about 12% detected once. The length of the CDR3 is 14 residues. V was pared by 7 bases and J by 8 bases, with 19 bases between. Germline V lookup: CDR1 SGHRS, CDR2 YFSETQ. The data are from a study of identical twins. Study conclusions and caveats: Conclusions leaned on cross-sectional statistical analysis and did not track the same donors over time.

In addition, the sample was reused for a study of yellow fever vaccine responses in identical twins. That report adds: In identical twins, vaccine T cell responses appeared partly shared and partly individual.

The TCR sequence derives from a woman in her late teens or twenties in good health. Sample: CD8+ T cells sorted from blood. J is TRBJ2-1 and V is TRBV5-1, with TRBD2 as a possible D gene (7 bases). The CDR3 sequence is CASELRGGLDEQFF. The CDR3, as DNA: TGCGCCAGCGAGTTGAGGGGGGGCCTCGATGAGCAGTTCTTC.